One sample yielded the 7 T cell receptor beta chains listed below, sequenced in a study of T-cell memory formation after mild COVID-19. TCRdb used MiXCR to reprocess the 5' RACE reads, holding one entry per CDR3 protein. The data contain fewer than 450,000 distinct CDR3 sequences, less than 25% of them singletons. Sequencing was performed on PBMCs or a T cell subset sorted from them (not recorded which). These receptors were obtained from an adult woman who had mild COVID-19 (a few samples of this study predate the infection). Cell type and time point are not known.

This clonotype showed up just a few times. The genes are TRBV20-1 and TRBJ2-7, with TRBD1 matching over 9 bases. The CDR3 totals 15 residues. With V trimmed by 1 base and J by 6 bases, 10 bases remained unmatched. CDR1 is DFQATT and CDR2 is SNEGSKA in the germline V gene (reference sequence). CDR3: CSARVPGQGYVEQYF. In nucleotides, the CDR3 is TGCAGTGCTAGAGTGCCGGGACAGGGTTACGTCGAGCAGTACTTC.

The genes are TRBV9 and TRBJ2-1, with 12 bases matching TRBD2. CDR1 is SGDLS and CDR2 is YYNGEE in the germline V gene. The CDR3 length is 14 residues. J was trimmed by 7 bases and V by 2 bases; bases with no gene match: 1. This chain's CDR3 is CASSVTSGGNEQFF. Written as DNA, the CDR3 is TGTGCCAGCAGCGTGACTAGCGGGGGAAATGAGCAGTTCTTC. Looking up the rest from reference TRBV9 and TRBJ2-1 gives the full variable domain: DSGVTQTPKHLITATGQRVTLRCSPRSGDLSVYWYQQSLDQGLQFLIQYYNGEERAKGNILERFSAQQFPDLHSELNLSSLELGDSALYFCASSVTSGGNEQFFGPGTRLTVL.

This clonotype was observed a handful of times. The chain combines TRBV6-2 or TRBV6-3 with TRBJ2-7; 7 bases are shared with TRBD1. Germline V CDR1 and CDR2: MNHEY, SVGEGT. After removal of 5 bases from V and 3 bases from J, the junction contained 10 bases not matched to a gene. The CDR3 totals 15 residues. The CDR3 coding sequence is TGTGCCAGCAGTACAGTAGGGGACAGCCTCTACGAGCAGTACTTC. It translates to CASSTVGDSLYEQYF.

This sequence joins TRBV6-1 and TRBJ2-2, with D maybe TRBD1 (6 bases). The V end lost 6 bases, the J end lost 5 bases, and 7 bases lay between the germline ends. From germline, CDR1 is MNHNS and CDR2 SASEGT. The CDR3 has 12 amino acids. The CDR3 DNA reads TGTGCCAGCAGGCAGGGGACCGGGGAGCTGTTTTTT. This encodes CASRQGTGELFF.

The gene calls are TRBV7-3 and TRBJ2-3, with 7 nucleotides matching TRBD1. With 5 bases clipped from V and 3 bases from J, the junction kept 8 bases outside the gene matches. This CDR3 region has 15 residues. CDR1 is SGHTA, CDR2 FQGTGA, per germline. The CDR3 is CASSPQGVATDTQYF. CDR3 coding DNA: TGTGCCAGCAGCCCCCAGGGGGTCGCGACAGATACGCAGTATTTT. Supplemented by reference TRBV7-3 and TRBJ2-3, the full variable domain reads GAGVSQTPSNKVTEKGKYVELRCDPISGHTALYWYRQSLGQGPEFLIYFQGTGAADDSGLPNDRFFAVRPEGSVSTLKIQRTERGDSAVYLCASSPQGVATDTQYFGPGTRLTVL.

J is TRBJ2-1 and V is TRBV7-2; D possibly corresponds to TRBD2 (5 bases). The length of the CDR3 is 18 residues. Germline V CDR1 and CDR2: SGHTA, FQGNSA. Trimming removed 1 base at V and 12 bases at J, with 28 bases between. CDR3 region: CASSLGAPTLRRNKGQFF. The CDR3 bases are TGTGCCAGCAGCTTAGGAGCGCCAACGTTACGGAGGAACAAGGGGCAGTTCTTC.

The J gene is TRBJ2-7, the V gene TRBV20-1; 8 positions match TRBD2. The germline CDR1 and CDR2 sequences are DFQATT and SNEGSKA (reference sequence). J was trimmed by 2 bases and V by 2 bases; bases with no gene match: 5. This CDR3 spans 14 amino acids. The chain's CDR3 is CSARLAGPPYEQYF. CDR3 in DNA: TGCAGTGCTAGACTAGCGGGTCCCCCCTACGAGCAGTACTTC.